These 3 T cell receptor beta chains were sequenced from one sample in a study of early T cells in non-severe SARS-CoV-2 infection. TCRdb redid the calling of the 5' RACE reads with MiXCR, one entry per CDR3 protein. This sample has under 65,000 distinct CDR3 sequences, with 12% found just once. What was sequenced was whole blood. Source of these receptors: an adult who was a healthcare worker with PCR-confirmed SARS-CoV-2 infection or an uninfected control (not recorded which).

This clonotype occurred many times. The rearrangement uses TRBV20-1 and TRBJ2-7; D is undetermined. CDR1 and CDR2 from the germline V gene are DFQATT and SNEGSKA (reference sequence). With 0 bases removed from V and 3 bases from J, the gap between germline ends came to 9 bases. The CDR3 length is 13 residues. The CDR3 DNA is TGCAGTGCTAGAGATCAAACTATCTACGAGCAGTACTTC. Its protein is CSARDQTIYEQYF.

This clonotype was counted ten times or more. The rearrangement links TRBV20-1 to TRBJ1-1, with TRBD1 matching over 8 bases. The CDR3 length is 14 residues. The germline V gene encodes CDR1 DFQATT and CDR2 SNEGSKA (reference sequence). The V gene end was trimmed by 2 bases and the J gene end by 4 bases; junction bases not matched to a gene: 6. In DNA form, the CDR3 reads TGCAGTGCTAGACCAGGGGGCGGTAGCACTGAAGCTTTCTTT. It specifies CSARPGGGSTEAFF.

At least ten counts were recorded for this clonotype. The rearrangement links TRBV11-2 to TRBJ1-1; a possible D gene is TRBD1 (5 bases). In germline, CDR1 is SGHAT, CDR2 FQNNGV. The germline V and J ends were trimmed by 2 bases and 1 base, with 8 bases remaining between them. The CDR3 loop spans 14 amino acids. The CDR3 region has the DNA TGTGCCAGCAGCTTAAATCAGGGGAACACTGAAGCTTTCTTT. Its protein is CASSLNQGNTEAFF.